Listed below are T cell receptor beta chains from one sample, sequenced in a study of CD8 T cells in Susac syndrome. TCRdb called the immunoSEQ multiplex PCR reads again in MiXCR, with one record for every CDR3 protein. This table has 100,000 to 150,000 distinct CDR3 sequences, around 94% appearing once. Sequencing was done on a sample of CD8+ T cells from PBMCs. The receptor source for this set is a human donor with Susac syndrome. CDR3s include the opening cysteine and the closing phenylalanine or tryptophan. The D gene is left open where the match is weak. Some rows have no size entry. The others give once, few or many, or a class for an expanded clone.

D gene	clone size	J gene	V gene	CDR3 protein	CDR3 DNA
-	-	TRBJ2-2	TRBV10-3	CAIREDSKNTGELFF	TGTGCCATCAGGGAGGACAGCAAGAACACCGGGGAGCTGTTTTTT
TRBD1	-	TRBJ1-6	TRBV19	CASSKDRDSPLHF	TGTGCCAGTAGTAAGGACAGGGATTCACCCCTCCACTTT
-	once	TRBJ2-3	TRBV6-4	CASSELAGSTDTQYF	TGTGCCAGCAGTGAGTTGGCAGGCAGCACAGATACGCAGTATTTT
-	-	TRBJ2-7	TRBV11-2	CASSLGQGFNEQYF	TGTGCCAGCAGCTTAGGTCAGGGGTTCAACGAGCAGTACTTC
TRBD1	once	TRBJ2-3	TRBV3-1	CASSQEAGGSGDRGRDTQYF	TGTGCCAGCAGCCAAGAGGCCGGGGGATCCGGTGACAGGGGGCGGGATACGCAGTATTTT
TRBD1	-	TRBJ2-6	TRBV6-1	CASSPPPGQGSGANVLTF	TGTGCCAGCAGCCCCCCACCGGGACAGGGTTCTGGGGCCAACGTCCTGACTTTC
-	-	TRBJ2-7	TRBV7-6	CASSLDQGTYEQYF	TGTGCCAGCAGCTTAGATCAGGGGACCTACGAGCAGTACTTC
-	-	TRBJ2-5	TRBV15	CATSGTGFPQETQYF	TGTGCCACCAGCGGAACAGGATTCCCGCAAGAGACCCAGTACTTC
-	-	TRBJ1-1	TRBV7-9	CASRPDRPDTEAFF	TGTGCCAGCAGACCCGACAGACCCGACACTGAAGCTTTCTTT
-	once	TRBJ2-1	TRBV6-4	CASSDGQGYNEQFF	TGTGCCAGCAGTGACGGGCAGGGGTACAATGAGCAGTTCTTC
-	-	TRBJ2-3	TRBV28	CASSPPLRVTDTQYF	TGTGCCAGCAGTCCTCCGCTTAGGGTGACAGATACGCAGTATTTT
-	-	TRBJ1-1	TRBV4-1	CASSQDPGLGVAFF	TGCGCCAGCAGCCAAGATCCCGGGTTGGGGGTGGCTTTCTTT
-	-	TRBJ1-2	TRBV28	CASSSRTGFGYTF	TGTGCCAGCAGTTCCCGAACAGGGTTTGGCTACACCTTC
TRBD2	-	TRBJ2-5	TRBV3-1	CASSQGLAGKETQYF	TGTGCCAGCAGCCAAGGGCTAGCGGGGAAAGAGACCCAGTACTTC
-	-	TRBJ2-1	TRBV9	CASSVEGVANEQFF	TGTGCCAGCAGCGTAGAGGGCGTGGCGAATGAGCAGTTCTTC
-	-	TRBJ2-3	TRBV7-9	CASSLDGDGTDTQYF	TGTGCCAGCAGCTTAGATGGGGACGGCACAGATACGCAGTATTTT
TRBD2	-	TRBJ2-1	TRBV4-1	CASSQEPGLAGGSSYNEQFF	TGCGCCAGCAGCCAAGAACCGGGACTAGCGGGGGGGAGCTCCTACAATGAGCAGTTCTTC
-	-	TRBJ2-7	TRBV27	CASSFGRGAREQYF	TGTGCCAGCAGTTTCGGCAGGGGGGCTAGGGAGCAGTACTTC
TRBD2	once	TRBJ2-5	TRBV20-1	CSAELEREGSQETQYF	TGCAGTGCGGAGTTGGAGCGGGAGGGGTCGCAAGAGACCCAGTACTTC
-	-	TRBJ1-6	TRBV10-3	CAIGDGADNSPLHF	TGTGCCATCGGGGACGGAGCTGATAATTCACCCCTCCACTTT
TRBD1	-	TRBJ1-2	TRBV4-3	CASSQEGDSGRGYGYTF	TGCGCCAGCAGCCAAGAGGGGGACAGTGGCCGAGGGTATGGCTACACCTTC
-	-	TRBJ2-7	TRBV19	CASRLTSSAYEQYF	TGTGCCAGTAGGCTTACGTCCAGCGCGTACGAGCAGTACTTC
-	-	TRBJ2-3	TRBV5-1	CASSLSDLDTQYF	TGCGCCAGCAGCTTGTCGGATTTGGATACGCAGTATTTT
-	-	TRBJ2-3	TRBV6-1	CASRNITEYGPTDTQYF	TGTGCCAGCAGGAACATCACAGAGTACGGGCCCACAGATACGCAGTATTTT
TRBD1	-	TRBJ1-2	TRBV14	CASSHFDREYGYTF	TGTGCCAGCAGCCACTTTGACAGGGAATATGGCTACACCTTC
-	-	TRBJ1-5	TRBV3-1	CASSHTNNRDGVINQPQHF	TGTGCCAGCAGCCACACTAATAACAGGGACGGGGTAATCAATCAGCCCCAGCATTTT
-	-	TRBJ1-5	TRBV2	CASRRGGPGNQPQHF	TGTGCCAGCAGGAGGGGGGGTCCGGGCAATCAGCCCCAGCATTTT
TRBD1	-	TRBJ1-1	TRBV20-1	CSANADRETEAFF	TGCAGTGCTAACGCAGACAGGGAAACTGAAGCTTTCTTT
TRBD2	-	TRBJ2-7	TRBV16	CASSPRGESYEQYF	TGTGCCAGCAGCCCCCGGGGGGAATCCTACGAGCAGTACTTC
-	-	TRBJ2-7	TRBV13	CASSNGQGGYEQYF	TGTGCCAGCAGCAACGGACAAGGGGGGTACGAGCAGTACTTC
-	-	TRBJ1-5	TRBV27	CASSPLGGSNQPQHF	TGTGCCAGCAGTCCCTTGGGCGGTAGCAATCAGCCCCAGCATTTT
-	once	TRBJ1-5	TRBV27	CASSLSSGEWDQPQHF	TGTGCCAGCAGTTTATCGTCGGGGGAGTGGGATCAGCCCCAGCATTTT
-	-	TRBJ2-5	TRBV19	CASSIEGQVAETQYF	TGTGCCAGTAGTATAGAAGGGCAGGTAGCAGAGACCCAGTACTTC
-	-	TRBJ1-2	TRBV30	CAWSNDEYGYTF	TGTGCCTGGAGTAACGATGAGTATGGCTACACCTTC
TRBD1	once	TRBJ2-1	TRBV4-1	CASSQRVWDRGYNEQFF	TGCGCCAGCAGCCAAAGAGTTTGGGACAGGGGCTACAATGAGCAGTTCTTC
TRBD2	-	TRBJ2-1	TRBV30	CAWSWGLAGVDNEQFF	TGTGCCTGGAGTTGGGGACTAGCGGGAGTTGACAATGAGCAGTTCTTC
TRBD1	-	TRBJ1-1	TRBV4-1	CASSLSGTENTEAFF	TGCGCCAGCAGCCTTTCCGGGACAGAGAACACTGAAGCTTTCTTT
-	-	TRBJ2-3	TRBV3-1	CASSQDVERPTDTQYF	TGTGCCAGCAGCCAAGATGTCGAGCGGCCTACAGATACGCAGTATTTT
-	-	TRBJ2-7	TRBV12-3/TRBV12-4	CASSFREGGDEQYF	TGTGCCAGCAGCTTTAGGGAGGGGGGCGACGAGCAGTACTTC
-	-	TRBJ1-6	TRBV4-1	CASSPTDYWTPHNSPLHF	TGCGCCAGCAGCCCTACTGACTACTGGACACCCCATAATTCACCCCTCCACTTT
TRBD2	-	TRBJ2-3	TRBV4-3	CASSQEWLAATDTQYF	TGCGCCAGCAGCCAAGAGTGGCTAGCGGCCACAGATACGCAGTATTTT
TRBD1	-	TRBJ2-5	TRBV28	CASSNTGTGAQETQYF	TGTGCCAGCAGTAATACCGGGACAGGGGCCCAAGAGACCCAGTACTTC
TRBD1	-	TRBJ2-3	TRBV6-1	CASSEATGGPDTQYF	TGTGCCAGCAGTGAAGCCACAGGGGGCCCAGATACGCAGTATTTT
-	-	TRBJ1-1	TRBV13	CASSLGGGRTEAFF	TGTGCCAGCAGCTTAGGGGGAGGGCGGACTGAAGCTTTCTTT
-	-	TRBJ2-5	TRBV15	CATSRVGVASSQETQYF	TGTGCCACCAGCAGAGTCGGAGTAGCGAGTAGCCAAGAGACCCAGTACTTC
TRBD1	-	TRBJ2-5	TRBV27	CASSWGTGVQETQYF	TGTGCCAGCAGTTGGGGGACAGGGGTCCAAGAGACCCAGTACTTC
TRBD1	-	TRBJ2-3	TRBV7-2	CASSSSRDRDTQYF	TGTGCCAGCAGCTCGTCCCGGGACAGGGATACGCAGTATTTT
-	-	TRBJ1-1	TRBV9	CASSVATDTEAFF	TGTGCCAGCAGCGTAGCGACAGACACTGAAGCTTTCTTT
-	-	TRBJ2-3	TRBV11-1	CASSSQQIGPTRRTGDTQYF	TGTGCCAGCAGCTCCCAGCAAATAGGCCCTACTAGGAGAACGGGAGATACGCAGTATTTT
TRBD2	-	TRBJ2-5	TRBV29-1	CSVRRRGAQETQYF	TGCAGCGTTCGCCGGCGGGGGGCCCAAGAGACCCAGTACTTC
-	-	TRBJ1-2	TRBV6-2/TRBV6-3	CASGPSTGKDYGYTF	TGTGCCAGCGGCCCGTCTACAGGGAAAGATTATGGCTACACCTTC
-	-	TRBJ1-1	TRBV24-1	CATSDSQVATEAFF	TGTGCCACCAGTGATTCACAAGTGGCGACTGAAGCTTTCTTT
-	-	TRBJ1-5	TRBV5-6	CASSLEGQGNQPQHF	TGTGCCAGCAGCTTGGAGGGTCAGGGCAATCAGCCCCAGCATTTT
-	few	TRBJ2-1	TRBV24-1	CATSDRSSSNEQFF	TGTGCCACCAGTGATCGGTCTAGCTCCAATGAGCAGTTCTTC
-	-	TRBJ1-2	TRBV20-1	CSARDIGEAF	TGCAGTGCTAGAGATATAGGGGAGGCGTTC